The TCR beta chain described here comes from a study of Graves' ophthalmopathy and Graves' hyperthyroidism. RNA transcripts provided the template for amplifying TCR beta CDR3 regions. Second-round multiplex PCR came after first-round RT-PCR with HTBI primers. TCRdb ran MiXCR on the multiplex PCR reads and lists one entry per CDR3 protein. The table includes hundreds of thousands of distinct CDR3 sequences, 22% detected once. The length of the CDR3 is 14 residues. V shed 3 bases and J 3 bases; nucleotides not matched to a gene: 1. The TCR comes from a young woman with stable Graves' hyperthyroidism. Some clones in this sample may be carry-over from other donors' samples. The chain employs TRBV12-3 or TRBV12-4 and TRBJ2-2, with TRBD2 identical over 7 bases. The sample consisted of peripheral blood. The DNA of the CDR3 is TGTGCCAGCAGTTTCGGGGGGTACACCGGGGAGCTGTTTTTT. Its protein product is CASSFGGYTGELFF.